A selection of T cell receptor beta chains follows, all from one sample in a study of blood T cell repertoires in COVID-19. Assay used: immunoSEQ multiplex PCR; TCRdb lists only in-frame clones, some missing. The sample records 250,000 or so clones, 85% to 90% being singletons. Sequences were obtained from peripheral blood. The receptors originated from a man aged 55 to 69 with acute or convalescent COVID-19. The CDR3 runs from the conserved cysteine through the conserved F or W. The D gene is left open where the match is weak. The size field is filled for only some rows; it gives once, few, many or a size class.

TRBJ2-1	-	TRBV28	-	CASSFRAGEQFF	TGTGCCAGCAGTTTTCGGGCGGGAGAGCAGTTCTTC
TRBJ1-6	TRBD1	TRBV30	-	CAWSEGARSPLHF	TGTGCCTGGAGCGAGGGGGCTCGATCACCCCTCCACTTT
TRBJ2-5	-	TRBV10-3	-	CAISDQGGLGETQYF	TGTGCCATCAGTGACCAAGGAGGGTTAGGAGAGACCCAGTACTTC
TRBJ2-7	-	TRBV28	-	CASRPAGQGRDEQYF	TGTGCCAGCAGACCGGCCGGGCAGGGCAGAGACGAGCAGTACTTC
TRBJ1-5	TRBD1	TRBV30	-	CAWRTGGNQPQHF	TGTGCCTGGCGGACAGGGGGCAATCAGCCCCAGCATTTT
TRBJ2-7	-	TRBV19	-	CATGDRTSYEQYF	TGTGCAACGGGAGACAGAACCTCCTACGAGCAGTACTTC
TRBJ1-5	-	TRBV27	once	CASSLQGNQPQHF	TGTGCCAGCAGTTTACAGGGAAATCAGCCCCAGCATTTT
TRBJ2-7	-	TRBV7-9	-	CASSLAMDSYEQYF	TGTGCCAGCAGCTTAGCGATGGACAGCTACGAGCAGTACTTC
TRBJ2-5	-	TRBV12-5	-	CASGVREETQYF	TGTGCTAGTGGCGTGAGGGAAGAGACCCAGTACTTC
TRBJ1-1	-	TRBV18	-	CASSDTTGNTEAFF	TGTGCCAGCTCAGATACGACAGGGAACACTGAAGCTTTCTTT
TRBJ2-2	-	TRBV5-6	-	CASSPPRYSLIANTGELFF	TGTGCCAGCAGCCCCCCTCGGTACTCACTTATCGCGAACACCGGGGAGCTGTTTTTT
TRBJ2-1	-	TRBV27	-	CASSSYPAREFF	TGTGCCAGCAGTTCGTACCCAGCGAGGGAGTTCTTC
TRBJ1-1	-	TRBV7-2	-	CASSPPGGVTEAFF	TGTGCCAGCAGCCCTCCCGGCGGAGTCACTGAAGCTTTCTTT
TRBJ2-2	-	TRBV6-5	once	CASSRYRMNTGELFF	TGTGCCAGCAGTCGGTACAGAATGAACACCGGGGAGCTGTTTTTT
TRBJ2-1	TRBD2	TRBV27	-	CASSPSGTSYNEQFF	TGTGCCAGCAGTCCTAGCGGAACCTCCTACAATGAGCAGTTCTTC
TRBJ2-7	-	TRBV5-5	few	CASSLLTGRGEQYF	TGTGCCAGCAGCTTACTGACAGGCCGGGGCGAGCAGTACTTC
TRBJ1-1	-	TRBV10-2	-	CASRAGGTNTEAFF	TGCGCCAGCAGGGCTGGGGGGACGAACACTGAAGCTTTCTTT
TRBJ2-2	TRBD2	TRBV9	once	CASSETSGSSNTGELFF	TGTGCCAGCAGCGAAACTAGCGGGAGTAGTAACACCGGGGAGCTGTTTTTT
TRBJ2-1	-	TRBV7-3	-	CASSRGGPDYNEQFF	TGTGCCAGCAGCCGCGGGGGCCCAGACTACAATGAGCAGTTCTTC
TRBJ1-4	TRBD1	TRBV6-2/TRBV6-3	-	CASSAGTGFLRDEKLFF	TGTGCCAGCAGTGCCGGGACAGGCTTTCTCCGGGATGAAAAACTGTTTTTT
TRBJ1-2	-	TRBV20-1	once	CSASPRGFTSGYTF	TGCAGTGCTAGTCCCAGGGGCTTCACATCTGGCTACACCTTC
TRBJ2-1	TRBD1	TRBV27	-	CASSLQGEPYNEQFF	TGTGCCAGCAGTTTACAGGGGGAGCCCTACAATGAGCAGTTCTTC
TRBJ1-5	TRBD1	TRBV7-3	-	CASSQGANGNQPQHF	TGTGCCAGCAGTCAGGGGGCGAACGGCAATCAGCCCCAGCATTTT
TRBJ1-3	TRBD1	TRBV6-1	once	CASSELRTGSGNTIYF	TGTGCCAGCAGTGAGCTCCGGACAGGCTCTGGAAACACCATATATTTT
TRBJ2-7	-	TRBV28	-	CASPPGGGRADEQYF	TGTGCCAGCCCCCCAGGGGGCGGGAGGGCCGACGAGCAGTACTTC
TRBJ1-5	-	TRBV20-1	once	CSARGGGLEHF	TGCAGTGCTAGGGGCGGGGGGTTAGAGCATTTT
TRBJ2-7	TRBD1	TRBV5-1	once	CASSPDRGRGEQYF	TGCGCCAGCAGCCCGGACAGGGGGCGAGGAGAGCAGTACTTC
TRBJ2-5	-	TRBV7-3	once	CASSLTTGMETQYF	TGTGCCAGCAGCTTAACGACGGGGATGGAGACCCAGTACTTC
TRBJ1-1	-	TRBV20-1	-	CSASTPRGTEAFF	TGCAGTGCTAGTACGCCCCGGGGCACTGAAGCTTTCTTT
TRBJ2-3	TRBD2	TRBV24-1	few	CATSDTPGGSYTDTQYF	TGTGCCACCAGTGACACTCCTGGCGGGAGTTACACAGATACGCAGTATTTT
TRBJ2-7	-	TRBV5-1	once	CASSLVGGLYYEQYF	TGCGCCAGCAGCTTGGTAGGGGGTCTGTACTACGAGCAGTACTTC
TRBJ1-5	-	TRBV5-6	-	CASSVYRASQPQHF	TGTGCCAGCAGCGTGTACAGGGCGAGTCAGCCCCAGCATTTT